This TCR beta chain was sequenced in a study of cytomegalovirus exposure and HLA in healthy donors. PCR primers comprised 60 Vbeta and 13 Jbeta primers. The method was immunoSEQ multiplex PCR; TCRdb's version includes in-frame clones alone and lacks a portion of them. The sample gives 120,000 or so clones, around 84% of which show up once; 5.5% to 8% is in the top ten. The sequence came from a woman between 40 and 55 years old in good health and CMV-seronegative. Input material: PBMCs.

The DNA for the CDR3 is TGTGCCGCGAGAGGCAGGGGACAAGCTAACTATGGCTACACCTTC. Its protein is CAARGRGQANYGYTF. The rearrangement uses TRBV28 and TRBJ1-2; maybe TRBD1 (6 bases). Germline CDR1 reads MDHEN; CDR2 reads SYDVKM. The germline V and J ends were trimmed by 11 bases and 0 bases, with 19 bases remaining between them. There are 15 residues in the CDR3.